A single sample gave rise to the 9 T cell receptor beta chains below, sequenced in a study of early T cells in non-severe SARS-CoV-2 infection. TCRdb used MiXCR to reprocess the 5' RACE reads, holding one entry per CDR3 protein. There are about 60,000 distinct CDR3 sequences in the sample; around 13% occur only once, and 4.5% to 6% lies in the top ten. The sample consisted of whole blood. These receptors all come from an adult who was a healthcare worker with PCR-confirmed SARS-CoV-2 infection or an uninfected control (not recorded which).

This chain connects TRBV7-2 to TRBJ2-5, with D tentatively TRBD2 (5 bases). The V and J ends lost 3 bases and 5 bases respectively, with 10 bases between them. Germline V gene data show CDR1 as SGHTA and CDR2 as FQGNSA. The CDR3 has 13 residues. The CDR3 DNA sequence: TGTGCCAGCAGCTTTACTAGGAGGGAGACCCAGTACTTC. It codes for CASSFTRRETQYF.

This clonotype was picked up a small number of times. The chain combines TRBV6-1 with TRBJ2-1, with D unresolved. The CDR3 contains 12 residues. Germline V lookup: CDR1 MNHNS, CDR2 SASEGT. V was pared by 4 bases and J by 7 bases, with 8 bases between. The CDR3 DNA sequence: TGTGCCAGCAGTGTGTCGAGGAATGAGCAGTTCTTC. This encodes CASSVSRNEQFF.

In its sample, this clonotype was seen a few times. J is TRBJ1-3 and V is TRBV20-1; D might be TRBD1 (5 bases). From germline, CDR1 is DFQATT and CDR2 SNEGSKA (reference sequence). This CDR3 comprises 13 residues. The V and J ends lost 3 bases and 4 bases respectively, with 10 bases between them. CDR3 nucleotides: TGCAGTGCTAGCCAGGGAGCCGGAAACACCATATATTTT. The encoded protein is CSASQGAGNTIYF.

This clonotype was seen more than once but under ten times. The chain links TRBV5-1 to TRBJ1-1, with D unresolved. Germline V gene data show CDR1 as SGHRS and CDR2 as YFSETQ. V was trimmed by 0 bases and J by 2 bases, leaving 8 bases between them. The CDR3 sequence is 14 residues long. The CDR3 coding sequence is TGCGCCAGCAGCTTGGGCGGACCAAACACTGAAGCTTTCTTT. Its protein is CASSLGGPNTEAFF.

This clonotype was counted between two and nine times. The chain uses TRBV7-3 and TRBJ1-5; D is possibly TRBD1 (6 bases). The V gene lost 5 bases and the J gene lost 7 bases, with 12 bases spanning the gap. The V gene's germline CDR1 is SGHTA and CDR2 FQGTGA. The length of the CDR3 is 13 residues. The CDR3 DNA follows: TGTGCCAGCAGCCAACAGGGAGGGCAGCCCCAGCATTTT. Its translation is CASSQQGGQPQHF. Based on the CDR3 plus reference TRBV7-3 and TRBJ1-5, the full variable domain is GAGVSQTPSNKVTEKGKYVELRCDPISGHTALYWYRQSLGQGPEFLIYFQGTGAADDSGLPNDRFFAVRPEGSVSTLKIQRTERGDSAVYLCASSQQGGQPQHFGDGTRLSIL.

The CDR3 nucleotides read TGTGCCAGCAGCCACTCAAGGACAGACGGAAAACTGTTTTTT. It encodes CASSHSRTDGKLFF. The V call is TRBV6-2 or TRBV6-3, the J call TRBJ1-4; weak D call: TRBD1 (6 bases). The CDR3 has 14 residues. Germline V gene sequence: CDR1 MNHEY, CDR2 SVGEGT. Trimming cost V 6 bases and J 10 bases, with 18 bases left between them.

The chain recombines TRBV20-1 with TRBJ1-5, with D possibly being TRBD1 (5 bases). Germline V gene sequence: CDR1 DFQATT, CDR2 SNEGSKA (reference sequence). Trimming shortened V by 6 bases and J by 3 bases, and 21 bases separated the two germline ends. The CDR3 runs to 16 residues. The CDR3 spells CSASDKDQTLNQPQHF. CDR3 DNA sequence: TGCAGTGCATCGGACAAGGATCAAACGCTCAATCAGCCCCAGCATTTT.

This sequence joins TRBV3-1 and TRBJ2-7, with 7 bases matching TRBD1. This CDR3 region has 16 residues. The V gene end was trimmed by 2 bases and the J gene end by 0 bases; junction bases not matched to a gene: 7. CDR1 is LGHDT, CDR2 YNNKEL, per germline (reference sequence). The CDR3 sequence is CASSQRDSYLSYEQYF. CDR3 coding DNA: TGTGCCAGCAGCCAAAGGGACAGCTACCTCTCCTACGAGCAGTACTTC.

This clonotype was counted only a few times. The CDR3 region is CASRSPGGSYTF. CDR3 DNA: TGTGCCAGCAGGTCACCTGGGGGTAGCTACACCTTC. This chain uses TRBV27 with TRBJ1-2; perhaps TRBD1 as D (5 bases). Trimming removed 6 bases from V and 9 bases from J, with 14 bases in between. In germline, CDR1 is MNHEY, CDR2 SMNVEV (reference sequence). The CDR3 runs to 12 residues.